This TCR beta chain was sequenced in a study of spatial heterogeneity in lung cancer. Study in general: Consistent detection of more beta-chain than alpha-chain sequences was observed.

Time point here: sample taken at primary tumor resection. Whole RNA was taken from tumor, nontumor lung or frozen PBMC; it was then sequenced unsorted. A total of around 67 untreated early-stage non-small cell lung cancer patients served as donors. General observations from the study: Whereas they appeared in blood less at follow-up, ubiquitous expanded tumor TCRs appeared there more at resection.

Every individual TCR cDNA molecule carried its own unique molecular identifier, which allowed correction of PCR and sequencing errors. TCRdb reprocessed the 5' RACE reads via MiXCR and lists one record per CDR3 protein. This sample has about 26,000 distinct CDR3 sequences, with roughly 13% found just once. This clonotype was observed many times. The antigen remains unidentified. The specimen was PBMCs, collected at surgery. The origin of this receptor is a female donor with early-stage non-small cell lung cancer.

CDR3 loop: CASSPAPHQTGGEGYTF. The CDR3 DNA sequence: TGTGCCAGCAGCCCCGCGCCTCACCAGACAGGGGGCGAAGGCTACACCTTC. The V and J genes are TRBV7-2 and TRBJ1-2, with TRBD1 identical over 10 bases. V shed 5 bases and J 8 bases; nucleotides not matched to a gene: 17. CDR3 length equals 17 residues. CDR1 is SGHTA, CDR2 FQGNSA, per germline.